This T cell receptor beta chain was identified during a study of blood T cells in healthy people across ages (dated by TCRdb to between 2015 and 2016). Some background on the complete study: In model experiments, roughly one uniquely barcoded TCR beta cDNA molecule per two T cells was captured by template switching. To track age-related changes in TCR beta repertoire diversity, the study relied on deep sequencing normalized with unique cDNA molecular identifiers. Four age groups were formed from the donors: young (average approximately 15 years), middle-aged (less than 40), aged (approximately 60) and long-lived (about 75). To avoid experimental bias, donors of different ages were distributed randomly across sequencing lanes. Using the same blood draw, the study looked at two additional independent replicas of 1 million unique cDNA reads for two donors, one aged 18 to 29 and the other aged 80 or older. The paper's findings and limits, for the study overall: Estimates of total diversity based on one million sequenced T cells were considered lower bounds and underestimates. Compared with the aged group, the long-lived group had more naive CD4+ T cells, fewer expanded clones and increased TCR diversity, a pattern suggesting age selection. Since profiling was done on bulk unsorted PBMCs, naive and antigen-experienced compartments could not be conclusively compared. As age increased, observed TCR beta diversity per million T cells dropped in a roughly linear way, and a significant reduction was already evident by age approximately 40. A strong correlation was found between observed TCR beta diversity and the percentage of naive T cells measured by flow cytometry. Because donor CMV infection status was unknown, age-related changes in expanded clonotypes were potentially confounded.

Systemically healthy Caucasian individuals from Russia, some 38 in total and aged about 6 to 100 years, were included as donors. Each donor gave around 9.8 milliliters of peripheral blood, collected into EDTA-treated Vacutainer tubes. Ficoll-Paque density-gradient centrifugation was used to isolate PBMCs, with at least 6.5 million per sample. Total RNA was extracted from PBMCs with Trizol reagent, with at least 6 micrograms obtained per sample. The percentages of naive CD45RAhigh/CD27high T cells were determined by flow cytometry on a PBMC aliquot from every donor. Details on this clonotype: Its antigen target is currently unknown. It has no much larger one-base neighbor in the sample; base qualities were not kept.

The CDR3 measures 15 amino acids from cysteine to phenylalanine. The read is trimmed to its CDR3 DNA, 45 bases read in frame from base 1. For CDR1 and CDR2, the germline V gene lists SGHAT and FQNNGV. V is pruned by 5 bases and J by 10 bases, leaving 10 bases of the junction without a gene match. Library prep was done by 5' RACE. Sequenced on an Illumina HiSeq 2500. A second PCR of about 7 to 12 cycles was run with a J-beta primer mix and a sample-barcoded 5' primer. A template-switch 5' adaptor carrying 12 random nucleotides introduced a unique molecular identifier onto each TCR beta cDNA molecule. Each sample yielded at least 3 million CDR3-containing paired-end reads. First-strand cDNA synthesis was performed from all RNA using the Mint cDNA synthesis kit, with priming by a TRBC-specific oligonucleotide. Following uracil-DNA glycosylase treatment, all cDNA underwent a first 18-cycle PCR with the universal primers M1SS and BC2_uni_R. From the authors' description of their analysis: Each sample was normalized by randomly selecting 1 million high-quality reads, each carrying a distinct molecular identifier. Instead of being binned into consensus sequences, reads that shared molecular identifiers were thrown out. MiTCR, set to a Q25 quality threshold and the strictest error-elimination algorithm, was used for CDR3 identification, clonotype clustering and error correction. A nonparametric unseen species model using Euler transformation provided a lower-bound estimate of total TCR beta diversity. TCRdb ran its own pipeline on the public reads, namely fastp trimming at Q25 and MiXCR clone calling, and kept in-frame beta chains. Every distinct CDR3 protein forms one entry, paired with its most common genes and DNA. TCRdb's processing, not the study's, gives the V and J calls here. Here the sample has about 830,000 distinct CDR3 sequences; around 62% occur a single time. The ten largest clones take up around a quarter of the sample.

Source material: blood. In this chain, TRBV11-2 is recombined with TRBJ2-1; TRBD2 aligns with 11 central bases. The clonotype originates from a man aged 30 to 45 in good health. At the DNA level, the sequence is TGTGCCAGCAGCGTTACTAGCGGGGGTTTTGCGGAGCAGTTCTTC. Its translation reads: CASSVTSGGFAEQFF.